This note documents a single T cell receptor beta chain sequence. Amplification used 60 Vbeta primers and 13 Jbeta primers. Sequenced by immunoSEQ multiplex PCR; TCRdb stores in-frame clones only, minus some. The sample lists roughly 92,000 clones; around 80% were seen once. The CDR3 consists of 16 residues. V was clipped by 1 base and J by 1 base; unmatched bases: 3. Per the germline V gene, CDR1 is LNHNV and CDR2 is YYDKDF (reference sequence). These data belong to a study of cytomegalovirus exposure and HLA in healthy donors. Donors counted as nominally healthy when sampled, yet unrecorded immune exposures were likely.

This rearrangement joins TRBV15 to TRBJ2-3; 9 bases agree with TRBD2. This receptor was identified in a woman aged 50 to 60 in good health and CMV-seropositive. The sample consisted of PBMCs. The CDR3 sequence is CATSRGRGGGTDTQYF. The CDR3 bases are TGTGCCACCAGCAGAGGTCGCGGGGGGGGCACAGATACGCAGTATTTT.